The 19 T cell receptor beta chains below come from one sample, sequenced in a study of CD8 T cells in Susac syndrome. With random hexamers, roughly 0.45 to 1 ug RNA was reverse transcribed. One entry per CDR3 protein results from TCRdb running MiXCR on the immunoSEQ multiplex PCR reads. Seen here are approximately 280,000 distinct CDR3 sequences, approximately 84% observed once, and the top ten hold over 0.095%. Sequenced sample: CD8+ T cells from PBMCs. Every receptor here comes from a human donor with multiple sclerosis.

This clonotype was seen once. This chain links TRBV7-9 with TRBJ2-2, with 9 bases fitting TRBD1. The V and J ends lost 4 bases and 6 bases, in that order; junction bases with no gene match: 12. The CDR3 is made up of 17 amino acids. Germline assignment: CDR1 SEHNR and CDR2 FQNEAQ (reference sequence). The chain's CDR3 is CASSSPPGTGSAGELFF. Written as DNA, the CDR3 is TGTGCCAGCAGCTCCCCGCCCGGGACAGGGTCGGCCGGGGAGCTGTTTTTT.

The CDR3 protein is CASWGAGVETQYF. Written as DNA, the CDR3 is TGTGCCAGCTGGGGGGCGGGAGTTGAGACCCAGTACTTC. The chain carries TRBV6-1 and TRBJ2-5; tentatively, D is TRBD2 (7 bases). The ends were cut back, 8 bases at V and 5 bases at J, with 15 bases in the middle. Germline CDR1 and CDR2: MNHNS and SASEGT. The CDR3 is 13 residues long.

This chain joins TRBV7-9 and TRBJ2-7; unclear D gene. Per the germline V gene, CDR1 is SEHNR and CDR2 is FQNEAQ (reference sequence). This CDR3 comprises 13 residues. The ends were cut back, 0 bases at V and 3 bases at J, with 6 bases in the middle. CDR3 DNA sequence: TGTGCCAGCAGCTTAGCAAACCACTACGAGCAGTACTTC. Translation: CASSLANHYEQYF. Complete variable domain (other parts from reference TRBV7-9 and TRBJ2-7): DTGVSQNPRHKITKRGQNVTFRCDPISEHNRLYWYRQTLGQGPEFLTYFQNEAQLEKSRLLSDRFSAERPKGSFSTLEIQRTEQGDSAMYLCASSLANHYEQYFGPGTRLTVT.

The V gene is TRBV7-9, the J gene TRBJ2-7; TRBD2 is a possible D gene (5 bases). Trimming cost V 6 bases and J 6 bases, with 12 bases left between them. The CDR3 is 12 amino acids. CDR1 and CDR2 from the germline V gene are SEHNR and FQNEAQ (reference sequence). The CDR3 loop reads CASRDGEREQYF. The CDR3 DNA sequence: TGTGCCAGCAGGGACGGGGAACGCGAGCAGTACTTC.

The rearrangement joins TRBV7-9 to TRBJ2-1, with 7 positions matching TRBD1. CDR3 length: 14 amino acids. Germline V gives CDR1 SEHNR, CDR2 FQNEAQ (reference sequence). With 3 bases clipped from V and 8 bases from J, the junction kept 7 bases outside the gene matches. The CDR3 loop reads CASSLDTGADEQFF. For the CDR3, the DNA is TGTGCCAGCAGCTTGGATACAGGGGCCGATGAGCAGTTCTTC. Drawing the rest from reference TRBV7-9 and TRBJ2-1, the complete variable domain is DTGVSQNPRHKITKRGQNVTFRCDPISEHNRLYWYRQTLGQGPEFLTYFQNEAQLEKSRLLSDRFSAERPKGSFSTLEIQRTEQGDSAMYLCASSLDTGADEQFFGPGTRLTVL.

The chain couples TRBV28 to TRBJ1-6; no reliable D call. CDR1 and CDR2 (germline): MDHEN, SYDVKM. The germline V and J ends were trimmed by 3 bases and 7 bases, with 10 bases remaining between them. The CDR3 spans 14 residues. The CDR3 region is CASSFQAFNSPLHF. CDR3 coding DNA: TGTGCCAGCAGTTTTCAGGCCTTCAATTCACCCCTCCACTTT.

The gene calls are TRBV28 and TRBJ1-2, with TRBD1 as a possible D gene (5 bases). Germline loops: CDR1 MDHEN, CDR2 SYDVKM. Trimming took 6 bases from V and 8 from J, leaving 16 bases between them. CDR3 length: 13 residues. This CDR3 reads CASSAREGKGYTF. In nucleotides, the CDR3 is TGTGCCAGCAGCGCCCGGGAGGGGAAAGGCTACACCTTC.

The CDR3 here is CSVDGLAEPPTYNEQFF. CDR3 DNA: TGCAGCGTTGATGGACTAGCGGAGCCCCCGACCTACAATGAGCAGTTCTTC. The V gene is TRBV29-1, the J gene TRBJ2-1; 10 bases are shared with TRBD2. The trim removed 3 bases at V and 2 bases at J, leaving 10 bases unmatched. There are 17 residues in the CDR3. Germline V gene data show CDR1 as SQVTM and CDR2 as ANQGSEA.

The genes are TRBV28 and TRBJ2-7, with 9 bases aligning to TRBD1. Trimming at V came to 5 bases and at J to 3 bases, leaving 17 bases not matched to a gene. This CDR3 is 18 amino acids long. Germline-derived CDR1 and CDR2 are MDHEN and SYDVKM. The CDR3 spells CASSDYVILDRGGYEQYF. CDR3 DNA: TGTGCCAGCAGTGACTACGTCATCCTGGACAGGGGAGGCTACGAGCAGTACTTC.

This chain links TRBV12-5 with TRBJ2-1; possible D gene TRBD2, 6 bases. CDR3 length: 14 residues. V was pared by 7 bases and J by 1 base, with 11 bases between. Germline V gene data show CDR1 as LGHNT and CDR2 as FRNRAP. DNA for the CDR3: TGTGCTAGTGCCATGGGGGGATCCTACAATGAGCAGTTCTTC. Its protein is CASAMGGSYNEQFF.

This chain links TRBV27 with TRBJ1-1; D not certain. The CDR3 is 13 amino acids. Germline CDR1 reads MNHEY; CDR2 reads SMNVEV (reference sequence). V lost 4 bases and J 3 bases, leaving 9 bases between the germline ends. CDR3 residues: CASSSTRYTEAFF. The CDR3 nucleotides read TGTGCCAGCAGTTCTACCCGATACACTGAAGCTTTCTTT.

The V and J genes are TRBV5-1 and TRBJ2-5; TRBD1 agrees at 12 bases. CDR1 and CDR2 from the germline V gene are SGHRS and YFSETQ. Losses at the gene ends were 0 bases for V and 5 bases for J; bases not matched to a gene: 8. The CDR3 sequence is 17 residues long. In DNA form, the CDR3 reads TGCGCCAGCAGCTTGGTGGGCCGGGACAGGGGGCTCGAGACCCAGTACTTC. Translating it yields CASSLVGRDRGLETQYF.

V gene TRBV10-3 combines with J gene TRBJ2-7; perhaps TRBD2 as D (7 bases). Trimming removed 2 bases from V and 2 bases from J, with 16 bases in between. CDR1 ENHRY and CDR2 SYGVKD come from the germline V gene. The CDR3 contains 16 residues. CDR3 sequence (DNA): TGTGCCATCAGTGAGCCATGGACTAGGGGGACCTACGAGCAGTACTTC. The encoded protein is CAISEPWTRGTYEQYF.

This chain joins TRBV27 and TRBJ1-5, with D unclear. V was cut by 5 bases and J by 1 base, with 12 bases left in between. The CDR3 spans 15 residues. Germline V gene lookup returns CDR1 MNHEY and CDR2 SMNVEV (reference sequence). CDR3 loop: CASSPRRGSNQPQHF. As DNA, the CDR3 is TGTGCCAGCAGTCCGCGCCGTGGGAGCAATCAGCCCCAGCATTTT.

Written as DNA, the CDR3 is TGTGCCAGCAGTTTGCCCGGCTACAATGAGCAGTTCTTC. It encodes CASSLPGYNEQFF. V usage is TRBV27 and J usage is TRBJ2-1; no firm D call. Looked up from germline, CDR1 is MNHEY and CDR2 is SMNVEV (reference sequence). This CDR3 is built from 13 residues. Trimming pared 3 bases from V and 3 bases from J, leaving 6 bases between.

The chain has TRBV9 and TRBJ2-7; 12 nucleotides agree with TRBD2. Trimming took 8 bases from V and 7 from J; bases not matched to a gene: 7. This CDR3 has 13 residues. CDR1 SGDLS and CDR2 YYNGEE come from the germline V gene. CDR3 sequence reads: CASASGRALEQYF. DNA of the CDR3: TGTGCCAGTGCTAGCGGGAGGGCCCTTGAGCAGTACTTC.

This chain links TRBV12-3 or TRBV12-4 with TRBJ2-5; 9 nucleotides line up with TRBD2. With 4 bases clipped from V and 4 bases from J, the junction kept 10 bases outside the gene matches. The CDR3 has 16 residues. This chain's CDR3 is CASSSREAGGGETQYF. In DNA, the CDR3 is TGTGCCAGCAGTTCCCGGGAGGCGGGAGGGGGAGAGACCCAGTACTTC.

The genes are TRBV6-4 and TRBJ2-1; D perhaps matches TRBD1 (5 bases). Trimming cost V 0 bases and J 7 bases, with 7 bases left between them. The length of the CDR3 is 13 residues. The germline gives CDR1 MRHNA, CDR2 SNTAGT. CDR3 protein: CASSDSDTNEQFF. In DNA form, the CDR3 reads TGTGCCAGCAGTGACTCGGACACAAATGAGCAGTTCTTC.

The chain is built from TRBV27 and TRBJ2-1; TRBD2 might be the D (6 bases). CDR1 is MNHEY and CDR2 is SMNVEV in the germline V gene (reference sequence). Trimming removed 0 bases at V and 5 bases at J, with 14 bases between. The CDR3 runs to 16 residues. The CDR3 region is CASSLSAEGRHNEQFF. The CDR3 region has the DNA TGTGCCAGCAGTTTATCCGCGGAGGGGCGTCACAATGAGCAGTTCTTC.